This T cell receptor (beta chain) originates from a study of shared clonotypes between healthy human individuals. On the study more broadly: The plates for each donor numbered three CD4 naive, three CD4 memory, two CD8 naive and one CD8 memory. The study's findings and limits: Among non-shared clonotypes, generation probabilities were lower than among those shared by all four donors. A handful of donors showed sharing of approximately 5% of naive CD4 clonotypes.

V dropped 3 bases and J dropped 0 bases, with 20 bases sitting between them. Per the germline V gene, CDR1 is SGHAT and CDR2 is FQNNGV. CDR3 length equals 18 residues. As concerns this clone: What it binds is unknown.

Using immunoSEQ multiplex PCR, the repertoire was profiled, and TCRdb retains in-frame clones only, with some absent. The sample includes roughly 2,300,000 clones, under 95% of them seen just once. The J gene is TRBJ1-2, the V gene TRBV11-2, with D possibly matching TRBD1 (6 bases). The sequence was obtained from a man younger than 35 in good health. Some clones in this sample may be carry-over from other donors' samples. The sample consisted of naive CD4+ T cells from PBMCs. Subset defined: CD45RA+ positively selected. The DNA for the CDR3 is TGTGCCAGCAGCTTCACAATCACAGGGTTGCCCTCTAACTATGGCTACACCTTC. Amino acid sequence: CASSFTITGLPSNYGYTF.